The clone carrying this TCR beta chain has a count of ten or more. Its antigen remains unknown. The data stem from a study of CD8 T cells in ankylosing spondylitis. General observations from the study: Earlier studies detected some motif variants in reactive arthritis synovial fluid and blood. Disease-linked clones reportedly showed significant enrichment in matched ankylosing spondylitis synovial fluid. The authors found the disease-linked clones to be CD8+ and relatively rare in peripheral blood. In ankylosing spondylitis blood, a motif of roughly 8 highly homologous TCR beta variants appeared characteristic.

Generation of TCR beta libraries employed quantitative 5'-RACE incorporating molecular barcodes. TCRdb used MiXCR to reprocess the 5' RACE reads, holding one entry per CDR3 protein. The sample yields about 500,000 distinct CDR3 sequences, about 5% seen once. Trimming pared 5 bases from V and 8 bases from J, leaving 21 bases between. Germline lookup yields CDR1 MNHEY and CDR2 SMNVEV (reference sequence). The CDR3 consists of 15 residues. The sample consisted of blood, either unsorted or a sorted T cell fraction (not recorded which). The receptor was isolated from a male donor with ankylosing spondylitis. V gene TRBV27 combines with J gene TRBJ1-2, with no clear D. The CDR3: CASSPWTALFEGYTF. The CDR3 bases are TGTGCCAGCAGTCCGTGGACGGCGCTGTTTGAAGGCTACACCTTC.